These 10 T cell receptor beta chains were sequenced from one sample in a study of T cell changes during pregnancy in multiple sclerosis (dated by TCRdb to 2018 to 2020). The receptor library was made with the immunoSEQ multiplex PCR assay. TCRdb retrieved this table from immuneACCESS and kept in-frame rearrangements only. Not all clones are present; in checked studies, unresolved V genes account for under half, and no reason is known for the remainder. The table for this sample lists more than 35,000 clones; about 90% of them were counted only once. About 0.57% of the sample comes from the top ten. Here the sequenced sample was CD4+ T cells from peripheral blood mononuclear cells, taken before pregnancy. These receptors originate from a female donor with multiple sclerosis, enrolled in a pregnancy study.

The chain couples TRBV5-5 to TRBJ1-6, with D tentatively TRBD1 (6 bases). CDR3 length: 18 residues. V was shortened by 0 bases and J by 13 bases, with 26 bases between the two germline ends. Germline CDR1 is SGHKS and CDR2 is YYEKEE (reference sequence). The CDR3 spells CASSLAPSSTGTLWPLHF. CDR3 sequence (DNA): TGTGCCAGCAGCTTGGCCCCTTCCTCGACAGGTACCCTTTGGCCCCTCCACTTT.

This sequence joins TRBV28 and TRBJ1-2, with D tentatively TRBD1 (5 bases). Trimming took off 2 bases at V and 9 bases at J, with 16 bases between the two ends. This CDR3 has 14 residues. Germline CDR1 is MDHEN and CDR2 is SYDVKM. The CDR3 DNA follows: TGTGCCAGCAGTTTAGCCCCATTGGAGGGGAGCTACACCTTC. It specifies CASSLAPLEGSYTF.

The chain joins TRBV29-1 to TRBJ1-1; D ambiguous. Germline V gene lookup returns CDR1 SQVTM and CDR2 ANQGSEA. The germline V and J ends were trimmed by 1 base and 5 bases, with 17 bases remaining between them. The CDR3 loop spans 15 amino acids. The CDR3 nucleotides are TGCAGCGTTGAAGGAGGGTACGCCAGTTCTACTGAAGCTTTCTTT. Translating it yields CSVEGGYASSTEAFF.

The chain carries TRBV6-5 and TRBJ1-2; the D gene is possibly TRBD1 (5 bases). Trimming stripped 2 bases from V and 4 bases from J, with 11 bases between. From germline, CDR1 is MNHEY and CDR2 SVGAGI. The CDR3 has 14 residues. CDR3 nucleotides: TGTGCCAGCAGTTACCAGACTCAGGGCTATGGCTACACCTTC. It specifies CASSYQTQGYGYTF.

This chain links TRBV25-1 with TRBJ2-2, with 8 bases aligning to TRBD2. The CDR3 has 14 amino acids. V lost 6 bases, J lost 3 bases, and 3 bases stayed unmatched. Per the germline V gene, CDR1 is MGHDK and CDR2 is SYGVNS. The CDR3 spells CASSRGGHTGELFF. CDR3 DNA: TGTGCCAGCAGCCGGGGGGGGCACACCGGGGAGCTGTTTTTT.

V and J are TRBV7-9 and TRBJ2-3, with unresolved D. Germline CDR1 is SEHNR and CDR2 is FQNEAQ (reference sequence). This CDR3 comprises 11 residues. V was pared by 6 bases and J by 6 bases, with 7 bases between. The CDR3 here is CASRYSDTQYF. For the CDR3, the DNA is TGTGCCAGCAGATACTCCGATACGCAGTATTTT.

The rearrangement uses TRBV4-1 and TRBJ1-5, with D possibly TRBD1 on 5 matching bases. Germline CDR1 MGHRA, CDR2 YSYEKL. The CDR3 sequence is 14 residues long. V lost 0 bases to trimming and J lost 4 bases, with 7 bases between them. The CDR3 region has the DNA TGCGCCAGCAGCCAAGAGGGGGGTAATCAGCCCCAGCATTTT. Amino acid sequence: CASSQEGGNQPQHF.

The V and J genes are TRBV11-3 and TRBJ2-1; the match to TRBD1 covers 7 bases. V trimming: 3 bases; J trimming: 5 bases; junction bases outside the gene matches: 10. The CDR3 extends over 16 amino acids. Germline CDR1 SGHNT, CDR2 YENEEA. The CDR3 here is CASSFGERDSHNEQFF. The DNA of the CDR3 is TGTGCCAGCAGCTTCGGGGAGAGGGACAGCCACAATGAGCAGTTCTTC.

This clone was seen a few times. The CDR3 loop reads CASSRDSGGYTF. In nucleotides, the CDR3 is TGTGCCAGCAGCCGGGACAGCGGGGGCTACACCTTC. J is TRBJ1-2 and V is TRBV7-3; 7 nucleotides match TRBD1. The CDR3 length is 12 residues. V was clipped by 5 bases and J by 8 bases; unmatched bases: 5. Germline V lookup: CDR1 SGHTA, CDR2 FQGTGA.

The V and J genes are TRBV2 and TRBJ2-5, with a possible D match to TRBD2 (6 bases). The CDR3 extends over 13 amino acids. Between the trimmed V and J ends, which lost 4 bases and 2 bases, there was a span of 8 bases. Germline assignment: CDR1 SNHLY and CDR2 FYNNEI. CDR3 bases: TGTGCCAGCAGTGCGGGGGAACAAGAGACCCAGTACTTC. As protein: CASSAGEQETQYF.